This TCR beta chain is drawn from a study of healthy donors' naive CD4 and CD8 T cells. The wider study: Donors, half of them female, were 20-25, 40-50 or 60-70 years old. Study-level findings and limits: Most V and J genes were reportedly biased between naive CD4+ and CD8+ cells. CDR3 charge plus V and J genes appeared to account for about 13% of CD4/CD8 variance.

As for this clonotype: Its antigen remains unidentified.

Sorting defined naive CD4+ as CD4+CD8-CD45RO-CD45RA+ and naive CD8+ as CD8+CD4-CD45RA+CD27bright. V lost 2 bases and J lost 0, with 17 bases in between. The CDR3 spans 18 residues. The germline gives CDR1 MNHEY, CDR2 SVGEGT. TCR libraries were built from approximately 0.45 ug of total RNA by linear amplification. TCRdb recomputed calls from the reads with MiXCR, one row per CDR3 protein. Of about 200,000 distinct CDR3 sequences in the sample, 65% to 80% were seen once. The material sequenced was naive CD4+ and CD8+ T cells sorted from blood, pooled from several donors. This receptor was identified in a pool of human donors in good health; the sample pools cells from several healthy donors. The chain joins TRBV6-2 or TRBV6-3 to TRBJ2-1, with D unresolved. CDR3 residues: CASSYVLWAQSSYNEQFF. The CDR3 DNA sequence: TGTGCCAGCAGTTACGTCTTGTGGGCCCAGAGCTCCTACAATGAGCAGTTCTTC.